What follows is one T cell receptor beta chain and its context. What it binds is unknown. Profiled with immunoSEQ multiplex PCR; TCRdb holds only in-frame clones, not every one. The sample holds tens of thousands of clones, around 70% seen once. The data were taken from a study of vaccination effects on CD4 cells after COVID-19. Overall study findings and caveats: Small numbers of convalescent patients limited the study. It also lacked early post-infection timepoints.

ViraFEST expansion of antigen-specific CD4+ T cells with viral peptide pools preceded sequencing. After less than twelve days in culture, the CD4+ T cells were isolated. All participants had two doses of either the BNT162b2 or mRNA-1273 vaccine. Vaccinees lacked prior SARS-CoV-2 infection and tested negative for nucleocapsid antibodies. Wells of some 1.9 million PBMC each were grown with about 9.3 IU/ml IL-2 and about 9.6 ug/ml peptides. The source material was CD4+ T cells from PBMCs cultured with HCoV-229E spike peptides, sampled after COVID-19 vaccination. The sequence was collected from a human donor who received a COVID-19 vaccine.

The CDR3 region is CASSDISATGELFF. The CDR3 DNA follows: TGTGCCAGCAGTGATATTTCCGCCACCGGGGAGCTGTTTTTT. The chain employs TRBV2 and TRBJ2-2; D unclear. Trimming stripped 3 bases from V and 4 bases from J, with 9 bases between. There are 14 residues in the CDR3. Germline V gene data show CDR1 as SNHLY and CDR2 as FYNNEI.